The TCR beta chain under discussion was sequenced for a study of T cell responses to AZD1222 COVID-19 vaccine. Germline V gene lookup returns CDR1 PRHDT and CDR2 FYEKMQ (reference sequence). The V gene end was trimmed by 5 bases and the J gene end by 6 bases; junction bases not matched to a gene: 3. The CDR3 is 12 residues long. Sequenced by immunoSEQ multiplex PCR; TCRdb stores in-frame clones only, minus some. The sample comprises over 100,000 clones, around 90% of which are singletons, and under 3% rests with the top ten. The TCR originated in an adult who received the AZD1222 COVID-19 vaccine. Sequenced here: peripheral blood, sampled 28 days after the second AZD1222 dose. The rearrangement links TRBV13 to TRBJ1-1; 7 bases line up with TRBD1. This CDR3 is CASSTQGSEAFF. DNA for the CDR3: TGTGCCAGCAGCACACAGGGGTCTGAAGCTTTCTTT.